These T cell receptor beta chains were read from a single sample in a study of metastatic and nonmetastatic thyroid tumors. TCRdb re-called the PCR reads via MiXCR. The repertoire holds about 25,000 clones, with 20% to 25% as singletons. The sequencing sample was made of blood. Source of these receptors: a male donor with papillary thyroid cancer or a benign thyroid nodule (not recorded which). Some clones in this sample may be carry-over from other donors' samples. The conserved cysteine and the conserved F or W are not part of the CDR3 here. Some rows have no size entry. The others give once, few or many, or a class for an expanded clone.

clone_size	v_call	cdr3_aa
many	TRBV20-1	SARGLGTNEKLF
many	TRBV11-3	ASSSKWLAPRLGNTIY
-	TRBV6-1	ASSTDYTWELF
-	TRBV28	ACAPTSEGGHAL
-	TRBV2	ASSEEQIGLNYEQY
many	TRBV7-2	ASSLVGTVEETQY
-	TRBV6-1	ASRSTGDYEKF
many	TRBV30	AWSVLRVNEQY
many	TRBV6-5	ASSYSGQGMRAF
many	TRBV5-1	ASSLRTSGGSLLAKNIQY
many	TRBV28	ASSFQTGLEGYT
many	TRBV11-2	ASSLEGLGGGYT
many	TRBV4-1	ASSRGIQETQY
-	TRBV19	ASSSGTARPDTQY
many	TRBV30	AWSAWDRRNTEAF
few	TRBV12-3/TRBV12-4	ASSLGPNTEAF
-	TRBV11-2	ARRSIQGGSTDTQY
-	TRBV5-5	ASSRPDRYSYEQY
many	TRBV11-3	ASKISGGVEQY
many	TRBV20-1	SAMRTSGAPDTQY
many	TRBV20-1	SALNAFEAF